This is a list of T cell receptor beta chains from one sample in a study of Graves' ophthalmopathy and Graves' hyperthyroidism. TCRdb itself ran the multiplex PCR reads through MiXCR, one entry per CDR3 protein. In the table there are 650,000 to 900,000 distinct CDR3 sequences, 40% of which are singletons. The specimen sequenced was peripheral blood. These receptors all come from an adult man with Graves' ophthalmopathy. The CDR3 runs from the conserved cysteine through the conserved F or W. D genes are given only for firm matches. Some rows have no size entry. The others give once, few or many, or a class for an expanded clone.

V gene	J gene	D gene	clone size	CDR3 DNA	CDR3 protein
TRBV2	TRBJ2-7	TRBD2	few	TGTGCCAGCAGAAAGACTAGCGGGGGCTCCTACGAGCAGTACTTC	CASRKTSGGSYEQYF
TRBV20-1	TRBJ1-2	TRBD1	.	TGCAGCACGCCAGGGGGCTATGGCTACACCTTC	CSTPGGYGYTF
TRBV20-1	TRBJ1-1	.	few	TGCAGCGCTAACAGGGCGAGACTACCAAGGAACACTGAAGCTTTCTTT	CSANRARLPRNTEAFF
TRBV19	TRBJ1-5	TRBD1	.	TGTGCCTGGAGTACCGGGACAGGGGGTTTTGAGCCCCAGCATTTT	CAWSTGTGGFEPQHF
TRBV2	TRBJ1-5	.	many	TGTGCCAGCAGTGGGGGCAGTCAGCCCCAGCATTTT	CASSGGSQPQHF
TRBV4-1	TRBJ1-5	.	many	TGCGCCAGCAGCCAAGAAGCGAACTCCAATCAGCCCCAGCATTTT	CASSQEANSNQPQHF
TRBV5-1	TRBJ2-7	TRBD2	.	TGCGCCAGCAGCTTGGGCACAGGGACTAGCGGAAATCCTACGGCCCAGTACTTC	CASSLGTGTSGNPTAQYF
TRBV7-9	TRBJ1-4	.	many	TGTGCCAGCAGCTTAGTCCGGGGGTATACTAATGAAAAACTGTTTTTT	CASSLVRGYTNEKLFF
TRBV20-1	TRBJ2-7	.	many	TGCAGTGCTAGACCTCACTCGGCCTACGAGCAGTACTTC	CSARPHSAYEQYF
TRBV20-1	TRBJ2-3	TRBD1	.	TGCAGTGCTAGGGGACAGGGGATCACAGATACGCAGTATTTT	CSARGQGITDTQYF
TRBV6-1	TRBJ1-2	TRBD1	few	TGTGCCAGCAGTTACTCGGGGGACAGGGGGCGCAGCTATGGCTACACCTTC	CASSYSGDRGRSYGYTF
TRBV20-1	TRBJ1-2	.	.	TGCAGTGCTAGAGACTACAGGGCTAACTATGGCTACACCTTC	CSARDYRANYGYTF
TRBV24-1	TRBJ1-5	.	.	TGTGCCACCAGTAGTAGCGGAACAGGAGGCAATCAGCCCCAGCATTTT	CATSSSGTGGNQPQHF
TRBV20-1	TRBJ2-7	.	few	TGCAGTGCTAGAGCACCAACTAACTACGAGCAGTACTTC	CSARAPTNYEQYF
TRBV25-1	TRBJ1-2	.	.	TGTGCCAGCAGTGACTCCACCTTGAGAGGAGGTGGCTACACCTTC	CASSDSTLRGGGYTF
TRBV10-1	TRBJ1-5	.	.	TGCGCCAGCAGTCCGGCAGGGAGTCAGCCCCAGCATTTT	CASSPAGSQPQHF
TRBV20-1	TRBJ1-1	TRBD1	many	TGCAGTGCTAGATCGACAGGGGGAGGATACACTGAAGCTTTCTTT	CSARSTGGGYTEAFF
TRBV29-1	TRBJ1-1	.	many	TGCAGCGTTGGGTCCGAGGGAGCTTTCTTT	CSVGSEGAFF
TRBV20-1	TRBJ1-5	.	.	TGCAGTGCTAGCCAGACCCAGCATTTT	CSASQTQHF
TRBV5-4	TRBJ2-7	.	.	TGTGCCAGCAGCCCAGGGTCGGACTACGAGCAGTACTTC	CASSPGSDYEQYF
TRBV29-1	TRBJ1-3	.	.	TGCAGCGTCCAGCCTGGAAACACCATATATTTT	CSVQPGNTIYF
TRBV5-6	TRBJ2-7	.	.	TGTGCCAGCAGCAGGGGACATGCCAACTACGAGCAGTACTTC	CASSRGHANYEQYF
TRBV7-9	TRBJ1-2	TRBD1	.	TGTGCCAGCAGCTTAGGGGACAGGGGGCTTGGAAACACCTTC	CASSLGDRGLGNTF
TRBV10-2	TRBJ1-4	.	.	TGTGCCAGCAGTTACTCGTCATCCACAATCGGTCAACTGTTTTTT	CASSYSSSTIGQLFF
TRBV9	TRBJ2-7	.	.	TGTGCCAGCAGCGTAGAATCCGGTGACGAGCAGTACTTC	CASSVESGDEQYF
TRBV7-9	TRBJ2-5	TRBD1	many	TGTGCCAGCAGCCCCGACAGGGTGGGGACAGAGACCCAGTACTTC	CASSPDRVGTETQYF
TRBV29-1	TRBJ2-5	.	.	TGCAGCGTTGTGGGGGGGGCGGGTGAGGAGACCCAGTACTTC	CSVVGGAGEETQYF
TRBV25-1	TRBJ2-2	TRBD2	.	TGTGCCAGCAGCAACGACCCAGTGGGCGGGGGGCCCACCGGGGAGCTGTTTTTT	CASSNDPVGGGPTGELFF
TRBV7-2	TRBJ1-5	.	.	TGTGCCAGCAGCTTAGCGTCGGGGGTTTTTCAGCCCCAGCATTTT	CASSLASGVFQPQHF